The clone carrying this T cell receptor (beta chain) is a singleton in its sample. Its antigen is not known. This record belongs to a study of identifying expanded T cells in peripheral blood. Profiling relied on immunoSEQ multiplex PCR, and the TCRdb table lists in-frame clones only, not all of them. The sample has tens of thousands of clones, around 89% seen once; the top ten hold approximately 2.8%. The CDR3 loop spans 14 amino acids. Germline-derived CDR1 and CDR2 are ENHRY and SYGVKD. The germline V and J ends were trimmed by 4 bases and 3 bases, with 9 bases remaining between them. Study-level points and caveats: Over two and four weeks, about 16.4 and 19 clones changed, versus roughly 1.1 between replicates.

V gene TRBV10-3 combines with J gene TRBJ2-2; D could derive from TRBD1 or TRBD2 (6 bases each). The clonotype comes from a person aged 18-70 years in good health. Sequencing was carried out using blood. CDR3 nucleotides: TGTGCCATCAGTGCGGAGGGGGACACCGGGGAGCTGTTTTTT. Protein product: CAISAEGDTGELFF.